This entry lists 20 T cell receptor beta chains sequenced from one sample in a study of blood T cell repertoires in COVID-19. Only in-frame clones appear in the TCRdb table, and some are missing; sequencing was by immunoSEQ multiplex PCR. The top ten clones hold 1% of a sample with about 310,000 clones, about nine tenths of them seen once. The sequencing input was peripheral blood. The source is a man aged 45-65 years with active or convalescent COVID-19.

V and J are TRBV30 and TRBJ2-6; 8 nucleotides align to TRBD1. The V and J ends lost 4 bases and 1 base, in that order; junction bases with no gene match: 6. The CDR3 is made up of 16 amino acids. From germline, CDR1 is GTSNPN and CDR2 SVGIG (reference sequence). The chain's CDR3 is CAWTPDRGSGANVLTF. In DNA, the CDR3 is TGTGCCTGGACCCCCGACAGGGGATCTGGGGCCAACGTCCTGACTTTC.

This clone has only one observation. The CDR3 is CASSSELGGELFF. Here the CDR3 DNA reads TGCGCCAGCAGCTCGGAGTTGGGCGGGGAGCTGTTTTTT. V usage is TRBV5-1 and J usage is TRBJ2-2; D gene ambiguous. Germline CDR1 reads SGHRS; CDR2 reads YFSETQ. V lost 3 bases, J lost 7 bases, and 10 bases lay in between. The CDR3 length is 13 residues. Combining the CDR3 with reference TRBV5-1 and TRBJ2-2 gives the whole variable domain KAGVTQTPRYLIKTRGQQVTLSCSPISGHRSVSWYQQTPGQGLQFLFEYFSETQRNKGNFPGRFSGRQFSNSRSEMNVSTLELGDSALYLCASSSELGGELFFGEGSRLTVL.

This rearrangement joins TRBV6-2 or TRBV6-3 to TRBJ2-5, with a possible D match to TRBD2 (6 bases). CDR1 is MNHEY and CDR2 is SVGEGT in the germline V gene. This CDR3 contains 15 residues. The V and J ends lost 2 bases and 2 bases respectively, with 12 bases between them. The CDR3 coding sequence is TGTGCCAGCAGTTACGGGGTCGCGGGACAAGAGACCCAGTACTTC. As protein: CASSYGVAGQETQYF.

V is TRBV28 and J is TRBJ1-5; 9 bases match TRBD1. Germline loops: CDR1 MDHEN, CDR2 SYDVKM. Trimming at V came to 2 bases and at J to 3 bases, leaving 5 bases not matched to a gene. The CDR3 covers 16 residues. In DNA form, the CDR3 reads TGTGCCAGCAGTTTACCGGACAGGGGAGACAATCAGCCCCAGCATTTT. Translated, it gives CASSLPDRGDNQPQHF. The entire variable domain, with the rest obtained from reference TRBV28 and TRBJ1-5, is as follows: DVKVTQSSRYLVKRTGEKVFLECVQDMDHENMFWYRQDPGLGLRLIYFSYDVKMKEKGDIPEGYSVSREKKERFSLILESASTNQTSMYLCASSLPDRGDNQPQHFGDGTRLSIL.

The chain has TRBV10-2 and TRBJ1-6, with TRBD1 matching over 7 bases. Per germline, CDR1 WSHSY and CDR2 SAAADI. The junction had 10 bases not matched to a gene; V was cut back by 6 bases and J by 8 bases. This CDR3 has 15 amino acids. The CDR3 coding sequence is TGCGCCAGCAGCGATGACAGGGTGGAGGATTCACCCCTCCACTTT. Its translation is CASSDDRVEDSPLHF.

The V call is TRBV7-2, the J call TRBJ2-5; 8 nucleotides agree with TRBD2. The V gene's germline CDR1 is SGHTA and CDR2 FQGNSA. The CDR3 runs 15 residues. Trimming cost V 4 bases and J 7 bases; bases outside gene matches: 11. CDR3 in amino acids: CASSSQGSLAGTQYF. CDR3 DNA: TGTGCCAGCAGCTCCCAGGGGTCCCTAGCGGGGACCCAGTACTTC.

The CDR3 DNA sequence: TGTGCCAGCAGCGCAGACACCTCGGGACTAGCGGGGACCGGGGAGCTGTTTTTT. Translated: CASSADTSGLAGTGELFF. The chain uses TRBV13 and TRBJ2-2; 13 bases are a match to TRBD2. This CDR3 is built from 18 residues. V gave up 5 bases and J gave up 5 bases; unmatched junction bases: 11. Germline lookup yields CDR1 PRHDT and CDR2 FYEKMQ (reference sequence).

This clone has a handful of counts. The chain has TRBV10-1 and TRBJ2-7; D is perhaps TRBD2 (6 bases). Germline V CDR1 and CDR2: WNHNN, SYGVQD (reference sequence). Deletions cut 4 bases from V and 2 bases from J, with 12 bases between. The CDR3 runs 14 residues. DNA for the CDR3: TGCGCCAGCAGTGGGGGGGTCGCACCCTACGAGCAGTACTTC. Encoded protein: CASSGGVAPYEQYF.

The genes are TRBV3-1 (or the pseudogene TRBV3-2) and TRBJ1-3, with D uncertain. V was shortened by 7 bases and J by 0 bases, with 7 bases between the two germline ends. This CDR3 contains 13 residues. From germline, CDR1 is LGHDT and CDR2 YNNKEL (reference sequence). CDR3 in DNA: TGTGCCAGCACGCAGAACTCTGGAAACACCATATATTTT. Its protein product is CASTQNSGNTIYF.

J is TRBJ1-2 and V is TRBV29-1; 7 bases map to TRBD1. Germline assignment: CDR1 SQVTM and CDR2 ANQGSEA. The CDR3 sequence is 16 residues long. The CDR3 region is CSIWAQGQQHNYGYTF. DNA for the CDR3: TGCAGTATTTGGGCCCAGGGACAGCAACATAACTATGGCTACACCTTC.

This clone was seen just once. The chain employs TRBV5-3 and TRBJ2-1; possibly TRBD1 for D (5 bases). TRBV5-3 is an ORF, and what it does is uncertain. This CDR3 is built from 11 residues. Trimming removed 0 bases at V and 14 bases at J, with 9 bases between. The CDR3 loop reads CARSLDRQKFF. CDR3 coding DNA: TGTGCCAGAAGCTTGGACAGGCAAAAGTTCTTC.

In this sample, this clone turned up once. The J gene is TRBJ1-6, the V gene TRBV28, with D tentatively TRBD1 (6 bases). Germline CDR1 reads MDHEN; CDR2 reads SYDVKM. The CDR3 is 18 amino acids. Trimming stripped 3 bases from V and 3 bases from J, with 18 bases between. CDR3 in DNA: TGTGCCAGCAGTTTCGGGTACACAGGGATGGGCTATAATTCACCCCTCCACTTT. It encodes CASSFGYTGMGYNSPLHF.

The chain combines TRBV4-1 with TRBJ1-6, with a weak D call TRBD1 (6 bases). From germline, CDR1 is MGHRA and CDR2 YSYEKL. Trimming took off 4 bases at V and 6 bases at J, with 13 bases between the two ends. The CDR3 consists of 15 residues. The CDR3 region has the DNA TGCGCCAGCAGCCCAAACAGGGACGGTAATTCACCCCTCCACTTT. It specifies CASSPNRDGNSPLHF.

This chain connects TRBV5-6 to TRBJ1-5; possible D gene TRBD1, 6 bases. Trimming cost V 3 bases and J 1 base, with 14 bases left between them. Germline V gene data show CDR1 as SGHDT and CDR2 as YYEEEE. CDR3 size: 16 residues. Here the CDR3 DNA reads TGTGCCAGCAGCTCCCGCGGGGGGGCCAGCAATCAGCCCCAGCATTTT. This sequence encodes CASSSRGGASNQPQHF.

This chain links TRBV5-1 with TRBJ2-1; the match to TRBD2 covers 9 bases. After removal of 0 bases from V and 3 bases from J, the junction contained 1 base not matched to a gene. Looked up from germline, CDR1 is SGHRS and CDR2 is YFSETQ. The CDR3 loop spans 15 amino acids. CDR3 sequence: CASSLARGGYNEQFF. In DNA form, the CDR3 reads TGCGCCAGCAGCTTGGCGCGGGGGGGCTACAATGAGCAGTTCTTC.

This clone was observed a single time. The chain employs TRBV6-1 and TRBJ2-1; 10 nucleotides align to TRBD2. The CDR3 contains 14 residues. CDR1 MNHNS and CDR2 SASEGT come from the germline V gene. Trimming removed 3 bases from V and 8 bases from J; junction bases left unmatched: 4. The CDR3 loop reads CASSEVAGGHEQFF. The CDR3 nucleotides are TGTGCCAGCAGTGAGGTAGCGGGAGGTCATGAGCAGTTCTTC.

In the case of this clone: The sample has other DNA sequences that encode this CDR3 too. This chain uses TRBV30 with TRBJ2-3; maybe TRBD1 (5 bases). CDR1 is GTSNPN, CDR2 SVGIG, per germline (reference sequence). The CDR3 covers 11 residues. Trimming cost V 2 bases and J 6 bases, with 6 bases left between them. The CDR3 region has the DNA TGTGCCTGGAGTAGGGGCGATACGCAGTATTTT. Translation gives CAWSRGDTQYF. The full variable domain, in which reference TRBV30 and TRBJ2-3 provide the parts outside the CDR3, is SQTIHQWPATLVQPVGSPLSLECTVEGTSNPNLYWYRQAAGRGLQLLFYSVGIGQISSEVPQNLSASRPQDRQFILSSKKLLLSDSGFYLCAWSRGDTQYFGPGTRLTVL.

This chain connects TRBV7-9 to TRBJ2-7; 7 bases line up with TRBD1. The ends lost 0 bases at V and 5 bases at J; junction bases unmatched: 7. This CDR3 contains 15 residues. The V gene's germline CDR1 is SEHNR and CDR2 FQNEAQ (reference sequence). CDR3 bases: TGTGCCAGCAGCTTAGCCTCGGGACAGTGGGACGAGCAGTACTTC. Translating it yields CASSLASGQWDEQYF.

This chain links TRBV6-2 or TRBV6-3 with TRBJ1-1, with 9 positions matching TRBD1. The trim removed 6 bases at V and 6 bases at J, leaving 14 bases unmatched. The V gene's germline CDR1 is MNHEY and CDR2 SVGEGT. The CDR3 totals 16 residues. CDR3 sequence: CASSPRDRAKGAEAFF. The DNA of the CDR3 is TGTGCCAGCAGCCCTAGGGACAGGGCTAAGGGTGCTGAAGCTTTCTTT.

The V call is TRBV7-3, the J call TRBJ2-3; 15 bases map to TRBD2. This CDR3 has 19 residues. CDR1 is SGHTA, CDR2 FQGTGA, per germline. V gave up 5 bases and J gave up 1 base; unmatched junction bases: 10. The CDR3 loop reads CASSLTPGLAGGRTDTQYF. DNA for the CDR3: TGTGCCAGCAGCCTCACCCCGGGACTAGCGGGGGGACGCACAGATACGCAGTATTTT.